Each of the 16 T cell receptor beta chains below was sequenced from the same sample in a study of Ad26.COV2.S vaccination and SARS-CoV-2 variants. The method was immunoSEQ multiplex PCR; TCRdb's version includes in-frame clones alone and lacks a portion of them. Of hundreds of thousands of clones in the sample, about 85% were seen once. Treatment given: around 19 received Ad26.COV2.S at low or high dose, single or two shots; 5 received placebo; per-sample allocation not given. The investigators took samples on day 63 after the first vaccine or placebo injection. The sample in question was peripheral blood, obtained in a trial of Ad26.COV2.S vaccine versus placebo. These receptors were obtained from a person between 18 and 60 years old who received the Ad26.COV2.S COVID-19 vaccine or a placebo.

The genes are TRBV9 and TRBJ2-1, with no clear D. V was cut by 6 bases and J by 0 bases, with 10 bases left in between. This CDR3 is 14 amino acids long. CDR1 SGDLS and CDR2 YYNGEE come from the germline V gene. The CDR3 bases are TGTGCCAGCACTCCAGTGGGCTCCTACAATGAGCAGTTCTTC. This encodes CASTPVGSYNEQFF.

This clone was seen many times. The rearrangement links TRBV24-1 to TRBJ2-1; no firm D call. Germline-derived CDR1 and CDR2 are KGHDR and SFDVKD. This CDR3 is 15 amino acids long. The V gene lost 5 bases and the J gene lost 2 bases, with 12 bases spanning the gap. The CDR3 is CATSVAGSAYNEQFF. DNA for the CDR3: TGTGCCACCAGTGTGGCTGGGTCGGCCTACAATGAGCAGTTCTTC.

The chain links TRBV5-1 to TRBJ2-2, with TRBD2 as a possible D gene (5 bases). This CDR3 contains 16 residues. Germline loops: CDR1 SGHRS, CDR2 YFSETQ. Trimming cost V 3 bases and J 2 bases, with 14 bases left between them. The CDR3 nucleotides read TGCGCCAGCAGCTCCCCGGGAACCAGAAACACCGGGGAGCTGTTTTTT. Translation: CASSSPGTRNTGELFF. The variable domain in full, with the rest retrieved from reference TRBV5-1 and TRBJ2-2, is KAGVTQTPRYLIKTRGQQVTLSCSPISGHRSVSWYQQTPGQGLQFLFEYFSETQRNKGNFPGRFSGRQFSNSRSEMNVSTLELGDSALYLCASSSPGTRNTGELFFGEGSRLTVL.

The CDR3 DNA follows: TGTGCCAGCAGCTTGGAGGGCGGGAAGCTCCACTTT. This translates into CASSLEGGKLHF. J is TRBJ1-6 and V is TRBV5-5; D unclear. V lost 0 bases, J lost 16 bases, and 11 bases lay in between. CDR3 length: 12 residues. Germline lookup yields CDR1 SGHKS and CDR2 YYEKEE (reference sequence).

This clone has ten or more counts. The chain links TRBV25-1 to TRBJ1-1; D is unresolved. CDR1 and CDR2 from the germline V gene are MGHDK and SYGVNS. Between the trimmed V and J ends, which lost 2 bases and 3 bases, there was a span of 13 bases. CDR3 length equals 15 residues. The CDR3 region has the DNA TGTGCCAGCAGTGAAGGGGTAGGGAGAGACACTGAAGCTTTCTTT. It yields the protein CASSEGVGRDTEAFF.

This chain uses TRBV5-1 with TRBJ2-2; 11 nucleotides match TRBD2. V gave up 5 bases and J gave up 0 bases; unmatched junction bases: 9. This CDR3 is 18 amino acids long. CDR1 and CDR2 from the germline V gene are SGHRS and YFSETQ. CDR3 protein: CASRRPIAGGPNTGELFF. Here the CDR3 DNA reads TGCGCCAGCAGGCGCCCCATAGCGGGAGGGCCGAACACCGGGGAGCTGTTTTTT.

The chain links TRBV6-6 to TRBJ1-1; 8 nucleotides align to TRBD1. This CDR3 has 16 residues. Germline V CDR1 and CDR2: MNHNY, SVGAGI (reference sequence). Germline trimming cut 5 bases from V and 3 bases from J; bases unmatched to any gene: 11. The DNA for the CDR3 is TGTGCCAGCAGTACTGGACAGGGACCAAGTCACACTGAAGCTTTCTTT. It encodes CASSTGQGPSHTEAFF.

The chain uses TRBV7-2 and TRBJ2-2, with 12 bases that match TRBD2. CDR3 length: 17 amino acids. V was pared by 4 bases and J by 6 bases, with 9 bases of the junction left unmatched. Germline CDR1 is SGHTA and CDR2 is FQGNSA. The chain's CDR3 is CASSSRTSGKGAGELFF. The CDR3 nucleotides read TGTGCCAGCAGCTCAAGGACTAGCGGGAAAGGGGCCGGGGAGCTGTTTTTT.

V gene TRBV9 combines with J gene TRBJ2-1; 9 nucleotides align to TRBD2. V shed 3 bases and J 1 base; nucleotides not matched to a gene: 2. Per the germline V gene, CDR1 is SGDLS and CDR2 is YYNGEE. CDR3 length: 15 amino acids. The CDR3 nucleotides are TGTGCCAGCAGCGATAGCGGGAGATCCTACAATGAGCAGTTCTTC. Residues: CASSDSGRSYNEQFF.

The chain joins TRBV27 to TRBJ1-4; 9 positions match TRBD1. V dropped 8 bases and J dropped 8; count of bases not matched to a gene: 12. CDR3 length: 15 residues. Germline CDR1 reads MNHEY; CDR2 reads SMNVEV (reference sequence). The CDR3 DNA sequence: TGTGCCAGCGCCCGCTCCGGGACAGGGCGGGAAAAACTGTTTTTT. Amino acids: CASARSGTGREKLFF.

The chain employs TRBV30 and TRBJ1-1; D gene unclear. Germline loops: CDR1 GTSNPN, CDR2 SVGIG (reference sequence). There are 13 residues in the CDR3. V lost 3 bases to trimming and J lost 1 base, with 9 bases between them. The CDR3 here is CAWSIRQNTEAFF. DNA for the CDR3: TGTGCCTGGAGCATTAGGCAGAACACTGAAGCTTTCTTT.

In its sample, this clone was seen many times. V usage is TRBV19 and J usage is TRBJ2-6; D possibly corresponds to TRBD1 (5 bases). Germline loops: CDR1 LNHDA, CDR2 SQIVND (reference sequence). The CDR3 has 16 amino acids. The V end lost 4 bases, the J end lost 2 bases, and 12 bases lay between the germline ends. The CDR3 loop reads CASSNLARAGANVLTF. The CDR3 DNA sequence: TGTGCCAGTAGTAATCTGGCCAGGGCTGGGGCCAACGTCCTGACTTTC.

This CDR3 reads CASSQDWADTQYF. The CDR3 nucleotides are TGCGCCAGCAGCCAAGATTGGGCAGATACGCAGTATTTT. This chain connects TRBV4-3 to TRBJ2-3; D unresolved. The germline gives CDR1 LGHNA, CDR2 YSLEER. The ends were cut back, 0 bases at V and 4 bases at J, with 5 bases in the middle. The CDR3 is 13 residues long.

In the case of this clone: Other nucleotide sequences from this sample produce the same CDR3. The rearrangement joins TRBV2 to TRBJ1-1; no firm D call. This CDR3 is built from 13 residues. The germline V and J ends were trimmed by 4 bases and 1 base, with 7 bases remaining between them. Germline V gene data show CDR1 as SNHLY and CDR2 as FYNNEI. In DNA form, the CDR3 reads TGTGCCAGCAGTGTTGGAGAGAACACTGAAGCTTTCTTT. This gives the protein CASSVGENTEAFF.

Worth noting for this clone: The germline gene is not matched at one end of the junction; a read error may be the cause. The CDR3 reads CSVGQLNF. CDR3 in DNA: TGCAGCGTTGGACAGTTAAACTTT. The genes are TRBV29-1 and TRBJ1-1; D may be TRBD1 (5 bases). The germline V gene has CDR1 SQVTM and CDR2 ANQGSEA. This CDR3 comprises 8 residues. Filled out from reference TRBV29-1 and TRBJ1-1, the complete variable domain reads SAVISQKPSRDICQRGTSLTIQCQVDSQVTMMFWYRQQPGQSLTLIATANQGSEATYESGFVIDKFPISRPNLTFSTLTVSNMSPEDSSIYLCSVGQLNFGQGTRLTVV.

This rearrangement joins TRBV5-1 to TRBJ2-5; D is possibly TRBD2 (5 bases). There are 14 residues in the CDR3. V lost 4 bases to trimming and J lost 4 bases, with 14 bases between them. Germline CDR1 is SGHRS and CDR2 is YFSETQ. CDR3 sequence: CASSGRAGIETQYF. The CDR3 DNA reads TGCGCCAGCAGCGGTCGGGCCGGGATAGAGACCCAGTACTTC.